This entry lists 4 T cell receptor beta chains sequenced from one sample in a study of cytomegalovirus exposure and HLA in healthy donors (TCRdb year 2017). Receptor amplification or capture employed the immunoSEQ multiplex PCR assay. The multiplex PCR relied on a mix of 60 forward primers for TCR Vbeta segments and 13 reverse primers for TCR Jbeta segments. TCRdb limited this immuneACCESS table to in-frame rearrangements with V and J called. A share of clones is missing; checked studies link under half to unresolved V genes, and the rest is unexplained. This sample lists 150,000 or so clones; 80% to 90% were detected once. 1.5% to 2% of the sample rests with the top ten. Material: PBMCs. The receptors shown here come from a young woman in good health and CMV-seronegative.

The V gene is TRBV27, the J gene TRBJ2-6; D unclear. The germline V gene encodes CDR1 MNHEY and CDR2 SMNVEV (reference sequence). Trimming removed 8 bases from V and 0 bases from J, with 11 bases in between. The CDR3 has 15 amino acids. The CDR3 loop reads CASRLSISGANVLTF. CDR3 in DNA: TGTGCCAGCCGCCTAAGTATCTCTGGGGCCAACGTCCTGACTTTC.

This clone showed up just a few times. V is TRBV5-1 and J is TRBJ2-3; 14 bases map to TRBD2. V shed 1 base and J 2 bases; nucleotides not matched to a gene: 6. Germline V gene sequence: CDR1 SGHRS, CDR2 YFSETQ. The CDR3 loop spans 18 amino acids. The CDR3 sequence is CASSLSGLAGVITDTQYF. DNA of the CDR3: TGCGCCAGCAGCTTGTCGGGACTAGCGGGGGTCATCACAGATACGCAGTATTTT.

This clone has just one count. The CDR3 sequence: CASSVAAADNSPLHF. In DNA form, the CDR3 reads TGTGCCAGCAGTGTGGCGGCAGCGGATAATTCACCCCTCCACTTT. The chain joins TRBV6-4 to TRBJ1-6; D is undetermined. V shed 4 bases and J shed 5 bases, with 12 bases lying between them. The CDR3 covers 15 residues. Germline V gene data show CDR1 as MRHNA and CDR2 as SNTAGT.

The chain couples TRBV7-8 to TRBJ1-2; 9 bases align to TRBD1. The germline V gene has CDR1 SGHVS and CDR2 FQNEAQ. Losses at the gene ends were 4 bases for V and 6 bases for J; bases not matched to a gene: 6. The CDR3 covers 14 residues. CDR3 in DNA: TGTGCCAGCAGCTCCGGGACAGGGTCGGATGGCTACACCTTC. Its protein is CASSSGTGSDGYTF.